These 23 T cell receptor beta chains were sequenced from one sample in a study of regulatory T cells in long-lasting Graves disease. Specified time point: persistent/refractory GD, antithyroid drugs over 5 years with positive TRAb. PBMC-extracted RNA yielded the TCR library. With iRepertoire HTBI primers and Arm-PCR of CDR3 regions, TCR beta libraries were built. One entry per CDR3 protein, called by TCRdb with MiXCR from the multiplex PCR reads. The data contain around 460,000 distinct CDR3 sequences, about 22% of them singletons. The source was peripheral blood mononuclear cells (PBMCs), collected when the disease was refractory, from a patient treated with antithyroid drugs. These receptors all come from a female donor with Graves disease.

The rearrangement uses TRBV2 and TRBJ2-7; 9 bases agree with TRBD2. Germline CDR1 SNHLY, CDR2 FYNNEI. Losses at the gene ends were 11 bases for V and 0 bases for J; bases not matched to a gene: 5. The CDR3 covers 13 residues. Here the CDR3 reads CAGDSGSSYEQYF. DNA for the CDR3: TGTGCCGGAGATAGCGGGAGCTCCTACGAGCAGTACTTC. Variable domain in full (rest from reference TRBV2 and TRBJ2-7): EPEVTQTPSHQVTQMGQEVILRCVPISNHLYFYWYRQILGQKVEFLVSFYNNEISEKSEIFDDQFSVERPDGSNFTLKIRSTKLEDSAMYFCAGDSGSSYEQYFGPGTRLTVT.

The chain employs TRBV7-9 and TRBJ1-4; no firm D call. Germline CDR1 and CDR2: SEHNR and FQNEAQ (reference sequence). V lost 3 bases to trimming and J lost 8 bases, with 10 bases between them. The CDR3 length is 13 residues. CDR3 in amino acids: CASSFDRKEKLFF. The CDR3, as DNA: TGTGCCAGCAGCTTCGATAGGAAAGAAAAACTGTTTTTT. The entire variable domain, with the rest obtained from reference TRBV7-9 and TRBJ1-4, is as follows: DTGVSQNPRHKITKRGQNVTFRCDPISEHNRLYWYRQTLGQGPEFLTYFQNEAQLEKSRLLSDRFSAERPKGSFSTLEIQRTEQGDSAMYLCASSFDRKEKLFFGSGTQLSVL.

The chain is built from TRBV30 and TRBJ1-2, with TRBD1 as a possible D gene (6 bases). Trimming stripped 3 bases from V and 8 bases from J, with 25 bases between. CDR3 length equals 16 residues. Per germline, CDR1 GTSNPN and CDR2 SVGIG (reference sequence). The CDR3 coding sequence is TGTGCCTGGAGCCTACCCCCCTTCCGACAGGTGCAAGGCTACACCTTC. Its protein is CAWSLPPFRQVQGYTF.

The V gene is TRBV28, the J gene TRBJ2-1; possibly TRBD2 for D (5 bases). V dropped 3 bases and J dropped 7 bases, with 10 bases sitting between them. The CDR3 totals 13 residues. Germline V gene data show CDR1 as MDHEN and CDR2 as SYDVKM. The CDR3 is CASSFGLRNEQFF. The DNA for the CDR3 is TGTGCCAGCAGTTTTGGACTCCGAAATGAGCAGTTCTTC.

A few counts support this clonotype. The chain employs TRBV13 and TRBJ2-5, with D possibly matching TRBD2 (6 bases). This CDR3 comprises 17 residues. V was trimmed by 4 bases and J by 5 bases, leaving 23 bases between them. Germline V gene data show CDR1 as PRHDT and CDR2 as FYEKMQ (reference sequence). The DNA for the CDR3 is TGTGCCAGCAGCTCGCTATTTGGGACTGTCAATATGGAGACCCAGTACTTC. Translating gives CASSSLFGTVNMETQYF. The variable domain in full, completed from reference TRBV13 and TRBJ2-5, reads AAGVIQSPRHLIKEKRETATLKCYPIPRHDTVYWYQQGPGQDPQFLISFYEKMQSDKGSIPDRFSAQQFSDYHSELNMSSLELGDSALYFCASSSLFGTVNMETQYFGPGTRLLVL.

This chain links TRBV5-1 with TRBJ1-1; D is unclear. The V gene's germline CDR1 is SGHRS and CDR2 YFSETQ. The CDR3 runs to 15 residues. Trimming left V 4 bases short and J 4 bases short, with 17 bases between. In nucleotides, the CDR3 is TGCGCCAGCAGCATGGACCCTTTAGGGAGCACTGAAGCTTTCTTT. Residues: CASSMDPLGSTEAFF. Combining the CDR3 with reference TRBV5-1 and TRBJ1-1 gives the whole variable domain KAGVTQTPRYLIKTRGQQVTLSCSPISGHRSVSWYQQTPGQGLQFLFEYFSETQRNKGNFPGRFSGRQFSNSRSEMNVSTLELGDSALYLCASSMDPLGSTEAFFGQGTRLTVV.

This clonotype was observed a few times. The chain recombines TRBV25-1 with TRBJ2-2; 8 bases map to TRBD1. Per the germline V gene, CDR1 is MGHDK and CDR2 is SYGVNS. V gave up 2 bases and J gave up 5 bases; unmatched junction bases: 7. This CDR3 comprises 16 residues. The DNA for the CDR3 is TGTGCCAGCAGTGAAATAGCAACAGGGGGTACCGGGGAGCTGTTTTTT. It yields the protein CASSEIATGGTGELFF. Full variable domain (outside the CDR3, taken from reference TRBV25-1 and TRBJ2-2): EADIYQTPRYLVIGTGKKITLECSQTMGHDKMYWYQQDPGMELHLIHYSYGVNSTEKGDLSSESTVSRIRTEHFPLTLESARPSHTSQYLCASSEIATGGTGELFFGEGSRLTVL.

This clonotype was recorded at least ten times. The gene calls are TRBV7-2 and TRBJ1-1; 8 bases are a match to TRBD1. Per germline, CDR1 SGHTA and CDR2 FQGNSA. Trimming at V came to 6 bases and at J to 2 bases, leaving 5 bases not matched to a gene. This CDR3 has 14 amino acids. The CDR3 DNA follows: TGTGCCAGCAGTCCCCAGGGGGCTAACACTGAAGCTTTCTTT. The encoded protein is CASSPQGANTEAFF.

The chain uses TRBV11-2 and TRBJ2-1, with TRBD2 matching 8 bases. From germline, CDR1 is SGHAT and CDR2 FQNNGV. The trim removed 5 bases at V and 7 bases at J, leaving 10 bases unmatched. This CDR3 has 15 residues. The DNA for the CDR3 is TGTGCCAGCAGCACGACACGGGTAGCGGGGAATGAGCAGTTCTTC. This codes for CASSTTRVAGNEQFF.

The rearrangement uses TRBV12-3 or TRBV12-4 and TRBJ1-2; TRBD1 aligns across 7 bases. V shed 1 base and J 8 bases; nucleotides not matched to a gene: 1. This CDR3 comprises 12 residues. CDR3 amino acids: CASSLEGAGYTF. CDR3 nucleotides: TGTGCCAGCAGTTTAGAGGGGGCGGGCTACACCTTC.

This chain uses TRBV20-1 with TRBJ2-3; 10 nucleotides match TRBD2. The CDR3 covers 17 residues. Germline CDR1 reads DFQATT; CDR2 reads SNEGSKA (reference sequence). Trimming removed 3 bases from V and 4 bases from J; junction bases left unmatched: 13. This chain's CDR3 is CSARLLAGDLYADTQYF. The CDR3, as DNA: TGCAGTGCTAGGTTGCTAGCGGGAGATTTGTACGCAGATACGCAGTATTTT.

In DNA form, the CDR3 reads TGTGCCAGCAGCTCCGGACAGGAAGCTTTCTTT. This sequence encodes CASSSGQEAFF. The chain joins TRBV7-9 to TRBJ1-1; D is perhaps TRBD1 (6 bases). The CDR3 is made up of 11 amino acids. Trimming took 4 bases from V and 8 from J, leaving 8 bases between them. Germline CDR1 reads SEHNR; CDR2 reads FQNEAQ (reference sequence).

This clonotype was detected ten times or more. The chain has TRBV24-1 and TRBJ2-2; 11 nucleotides agree with TRBD2. The germline V gene has CDR1 KGHDR and CDR2 SFDVKD. The trim removed 3 bases at V and 5 bases at J, leaving 4 bases unmatched. CDR3 length: 16 amino acids. The CDR3 is CATSDVAGGRTGELFF. CDR3 DNA: TGTGCCACCAGTGATGTAGCGGGGGGGAGAACCGGGGAGCTGTTTTTT.

This clonotype was seen a handful of times. The gene calls are TRBV24-1 and TRBJ2-2; 8 positions match TRBD1. With 2 bases clipped from V and 6 bases from J, the junction kept 4 bases outside the gene matches. The CDR3 is made up of 15 amino acids. Per germline, CDR1 KGHDR and CDR2 SFDVKD. Here the CDR3 reads CATSDYQGAPGELFF. In nucleotides, the CDR3 is TGTGCCACCAGTGATTACCAGGGGGCGCCCGGGGAGCTGTTTTTT.

The chain combines TRBV10-3 with TRBJ1-1; 8 nucleotides match TRBD1. Germline-derived CDR1 and CDR2 are ENHRY and SYGVKD. The CDR3 length is 14 residues. The V segment lost 5 bases and the J segment 4 bases; nucleotides outside the gene matches: 6. The CDR3 coding sequence is TGTGCCATCAGTCTGACAGGGGAAATCACTGAAGCTTTCTTT. It translates to CAISLTGEITEAFF.

This clonotype was seen ten or more times. This rearrangement joins TRBV24-1 to TRBJ2-7, with 8 bases matching TRBD1. CDR1 is KGHDR and CDR2 is SFDVKD in the germline V gene. J was trimmed by 7 bases and V by 6 bases; bases with no gene match: 7. The CDR3 covers 13 residues. CDR3 nucleotides: TGTGCCACCAGTTCAGGGGGCGGAGAAGAGCAGTACTTC. It specifies CATSSGGGEEQYF.

The chain is built from TRBV2 and TRBJ2-1; 7 nucleotides line up with TRBD2. Germline V gives CDR1 SNHLY, CDR2 FYNNEI. CDR3 length: 10 residues. V trimming: 6 bases; J trimming: 14 bases; junction bases outside the gene matches: 4. Here the CDR3 DNA reads TGTGCCAGCAGCACTAGCGAGGAGTTCTTC. This translates into CASSTSEEFF.

This clonotype appeared a few times. J is TRBJ2-7 and V is TRBV20-1, with TRBD1 identical over 8 bases. Trimming at V came to 0 bases and at J to 3 bases, leaving 10 bases not matched to a gene. The CDR3 loop spans 16 amino acids. Germline CDR1 DFQATT, CDR2 SNEGSKA (reference sequence). This chain's CDR3 is CSARDLTGGNLYEQYF. For the CDR3, the DNA is TGCAGTGCTAGAGATCTAACAGGGGGTAATCTCTACGAGCAGTACTTC.

This clonotype was seen only a few times. This chain joins TRBV3-1 and TRBJ1-5, with D possibly TRBD1 on 5 matching bases. V gave up 3 bases and J gave up 5 bases, with 8 bases separating them. The CDR3 length is 13 residues. Germline CDR1 is LGHDT and CDR2 is YNNKEL (reference sequence). This chain's CDR3 is CASSQGDYQPQHF. In nucleotides, the CDR3 is TGTGCCAGCAGCCAGGGGGATTATCAGCCCCAGCATTTT.

About this clonotype: A much larger clone differs by one base, so this may be a read error. V gene TRBV7-8 combines with J gene TRBJ2-2, with a weak D call TRBD1 (5 bases). V lost 3 bases, J lost 3 bases, and 17 bases lay in between. Per germline, CDR1 SGHVS and CDR2 FQNEAQ. This CDR3 has 17 amino acids. CDR3 protein: CASSLRQRLPDTGELFF. The CDR3 nucleotides read TGTGCCAGCAGCTTGAGACAGCGTTTACCAGACACCGGGGAGCTGTTTTTT.

V and J are TRBV6-2 or TRBV6-3 and TRBJ1-5; D is undetermined. Germline CDR1 reads MNHEY; CDR2 reads SVGEGT. V was shortened by 8 bases and J by 1 base, with 12 bases between the two germline ends. The CDR3 loop spans 14 amino acids. This CDR3 is CASHGDLSNQPQHF. The CDR3 DNA follows: TGTGCCAGCCATGGGGATTTGAGCAATCAGCCCCAGCATTTT.

This clonotype was seen many times. The J gene is TRBJ1-5, the V gene TRBV6-2 or TRBV6-3; possibly TRBD1 for D (5 bases). Trimming removed 4 bases at V and 12 bases at J, with 10 bases between. This CDR3 spans 11 amino acids. The germline V gene encodes CDR1 MNHEY and CDR2 SVGEGT. The CDR3 loop is CASSLGAIQHF. DNA for the CDR3: TGTGCCAGCAGTTTAGGGGCCATCCAGCATTTT.

This clonotype was detected once. The V call is TRBV4-1, the J call TRBJ1-5; TRBD1 aligns across 9 bases. The CDR3 length is 15 residues. The V and J ends lost 2 bases and 6 bases, in that order; junction bases with no gene match: 5. From germline, CDR1 is MGHRA and CDR2 YSYEKL. The CDR3 DNA follows: TGCGCCAGCAGCCAACCTAGACAGGGGGGTCAGCCCCAGCATTTT. This gives the protein CASSQPRQGGQPQHF.